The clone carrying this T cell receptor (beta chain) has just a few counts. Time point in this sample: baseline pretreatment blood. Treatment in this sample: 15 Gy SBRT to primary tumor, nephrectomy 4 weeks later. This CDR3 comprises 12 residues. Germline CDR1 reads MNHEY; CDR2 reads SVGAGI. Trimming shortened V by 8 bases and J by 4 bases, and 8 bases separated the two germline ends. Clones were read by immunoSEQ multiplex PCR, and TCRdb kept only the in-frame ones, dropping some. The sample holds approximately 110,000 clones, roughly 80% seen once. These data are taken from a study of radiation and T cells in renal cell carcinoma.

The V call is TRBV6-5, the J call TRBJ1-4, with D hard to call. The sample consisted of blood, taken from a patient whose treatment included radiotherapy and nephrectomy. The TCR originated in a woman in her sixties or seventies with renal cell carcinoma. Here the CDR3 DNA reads TGTGCCAGCCGATCGGGTAATGAAAAACTGTTTTTT. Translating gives CASRSGNEKLFF.